This T cell receptor beta chain originates from a study of cytomegalovirus exposure and HLA in healthy donors. CDR1 WSHSY and CDR2 SAAADI come from the germline V gene. After removal of 4 bases from V and 2 bases from J, the junction contained 4 bases not matched to a gene. The CDR3 loop spans 15 amino acids. About this clone: The antigen is unknown.

Both 60 Vbeta primers and 13 Jbeta primers went into the PCR. Sequencing used immunoSEQ multiplex PCR; TCRdb keeps in-frame clones, though not all of them. The sample lists 120,000 or so clones; about three quarters were seen once. Study findings and constraints: Accurate prediction of most subjects' HLA-A and HLA-B alleles from TCR beta sequences was reported. Indistinguishability led to the exclusion of some V segments, TRBV6-2 and TRBV6-3 included. TCR beta sequences numbering fewer than 20,000 were associated with HLA alleles at 0.05 false discovery rate in a later analysis. A later analysis found most CMV-associated TCR beta chains apparently HLA-restricted.

The receptor was isolated from a middle-aged woman in good health and CMV-seropositive. The V call is TRBV10-2, the J call TRBJ1-2; 10 nucleotides line up with TRBD1. The source material was PBMCs. The CDR3 sequence is CASSAPGQGNYGYTF. CDR3 in DNA: TGCGCCAGCAGTGCACCGGGACAGGGGAACTATGGCTACACCTTC.